Presented here are 15 T cell receptor beta chains from one specimen sequenced in a study of cytomegalovirus exposure and HLA in healthy donors. Clones were sequenced by immunoSEQ multiplex PCR, and TCRdb holds only the in-frame ones, with some missing. This sample has about 360,000 clones, with just over 85% found just once. Sequencing used PBMCs. Receptors originate from a woman younger than 30 in good health and CMV-seronegative.

For the CDR3, the DNA is TGTGCCAGCAGCTTGGGGCACCGCTCTGCCTCTGGAAACACCATATATTTT. Translating it yields CASSLGHRSASGNTIYF. The genes are TRBV5-5 and TRBJ1-3; D not resolved. The germline CDR1 and CDR2 sequences are SGHKS and YYEKEE (reference sequence). This CDR3 comprises 17 residues. The germline V and J ends were trimmed by 0 bases and 0 bases, with 13 bases remaining between them.

The chain couples TRBV28 to TRBJ2-2, with 7 positions matching TRBD2. This CDR3 comprises 14 residues. In germline, CDR1 is MDHEN, CDR2 SYDVKM. The V segment lost 6 bases and the J segment 5 bases; nucleotides outside the gene matches: 6. CDR3 nucleotides: TGTGCCAGCAGGGGCGGGAGCGGGACCGGGGAGCTGTTTTTT. This encodes CASRGGSGTGELFF.

This clone was observed once. This sequence joins TRBV5-1 and TRBJ2-1, with D perhaps matching TRBD1 (5 bases). The CDR3 extends over 13 amino acids. Between the trimmed V and J ends, which lost 4 bases and 7 bases, there was a span of 12 bases. Germline values: CDR1 SGHRS, CDR2 YFSETQ. The CDR3 region has the DNA TGCGCCAGCAGCCCGACAGTCAGAAATGAGCAGTTCTTC. As protein: CASSPTVRNEQFF.

The rearrangement joins TRBV5-1 to TRBJ2-7, with TRBD2 matching 15 bases. The J segment lost 5 bases and the V segment lost 3 bases, leaving 6 bases of the junction unmatched. CDR1 is SGHRS, CDR2 YFSETQ, per germline. The CDR3 sequence is 16 residues long. The CDR3 region is CASSSGTSGGWDEQYF. The CDR3 nucleotides are TGCGCCAGCAGCTCCGGGACTAGCGGGGGGTGGGACGAGCAGTACTTC.

The chain couples TRBV6-6 to TRBJ1-1, with D possibly being TRBD1 (6 bases). This CDR3 is built from 14 residues. The V end lost 6 bases, the J end lost 1 base, and 12 bases lay between the germline ends. Germline V CDR1 and CDR2: MNHNY, SVGAGI (reference sequence). CDR3 nucleotide sequence: TGTGCCAGCAGCCTCCCGGACAGGAACACTGAAGCTTTCTTT. It translates to CASSLPDRNTEAFF.

J is TRBJ2-5 and V is TRBV23-1; D not certain. TRBV23-1 is placed among ORFs of uncertain function. This CDR3 region has 10 residues. V was shortened by 2 bases and J by 10 bases, with 5 bases between the two germline ends. In DNA, the CDR3 is TGCGCCAGCAGTCAACCCTGCCAGTACTTC. It specifies CASSQPCQYF.

The chain links TRBV28 to TRBJ1-1; D gene unclear. The CDR3 totals 17 residues. Trimming left V 0 bases short and J 4 bases short, with 18 bases between. Germline V CDR1 and CDR2: MDHEN, SYDVKM. The CDR3 here is CASSLWGGSSESTEAFF. In DNA form, the CDR3 reads TGTGCCAGCAGTTTATGGGGTGGGTCGAGCGAGAGCACTGAAGCTTTCTTT.

This rearrangement joins TRBV4-1 to TRBJ2-3; 8 bases are shared with TRBD1. V dropped 2 bases and J dropped 3; count of bases not matched to a gene: 1. The germline V gene encodes CDR1 MGHRA and CDR2 YSYEKL. The CDR3 loop spans 14 amino acids. The CDR3: CASSQRDRTDTQYF. The CDR3 DNA follows: TGCGCCAGCAGCCAAAGGGACAGGACAGATACGCAGTATTTT.

This rearrangement joins TRBV6-1 to TRBJ2-5, with 9 bases aligning to TRBD2. V dropped 0 bases and J dropped 4; count of bases not matched to a gene: 6. Looked up from germline, CDR1 is MNHNS and CDR2 is SASEGT. This CDR3 has 16 residues. The CDR3, as DNA: TGTGCCAGCAGTGAAGCGGGGCGGGGGGGCCGAGAGACCCAGTACTTC. Its translation: CASSEAGRGGRETQYF.

The chain combines TRBV11-2 with TRBJ2-1; 7 bases line up with TRBD1. CDR3 length: 16 amino acids. V shed 4 bases, J shed 4 bases, and the junction held 10 bases outside the gene matches. The germline CDR1 and CDR2 sequences are SGHAT and FQNNGV. CDR3 DNA: TGTGCCAGCAGCTCCCCCAGGGGGACAGAGTACAATGAGCAGTTCTTC. This codes for CASSSPRGTEYNEQFF. Complete variable domain (other parts from reference TRBV11-2 and TRBJ2-1): EAGVAQSPRYKIIEKRQSVAFWCNPISGHATLYWYQQILGQGPKLLIQFQNNGVVDDSQLPKDRFSAERLKGVDSTLKIQPAKLEDSAVYLCASSSPRGTEYNEQFFGPGTRLTVL.

This chain connects TRBV11-1 to TRBJ1-3; no definite D call. Germline lookup yields CDR1 SGHAT and CDR2 FQDESV (reference sequence). V lost 2 bases, J lost 2 bases, and 7 bases lay in between. The CDR3 runs to 14 residues. CDR3 sequence: CASSLSGAGNTIYF. Written as DNA, the CDR3 is TGTGCCAGCAGCTTATCCGGGGCTGGAAACACCATATATTTT.

The chain combines TRBV4-1 with TRBJ2-5; 7 bases line up with TRBD1. The germline V gene has CDR1 MGHRA and CDR2 YSYEKL. This CDR3 is built from 17 residues. After removal of 5 bases from V and 0 bases from J, the junction contained 12 bases not matched to a gene. This CDR3 reads CASSSRYGTVYQETQYF. CDR3 DNA: TGCGCCAGCAGCTCTCGATATGGGACAGTTTACCAAGAGACCCAGTACTTC.

The V and J genes are TRBV6-4 and TRBJ2-1; 12 nucleotides agree with TRBD2. This CDR3 is 20 amino acids long. With V trimmed by 4 bases and J by 0 bases, 13 bases remained unmatched. Looked up from germline, CDR1 is MRHNA and CDR2 is SNTAGT. Here the CDR3 reads CASSVSGPSGRGSSYNEQFF. The CDR3 DNA is TGTGCCAGCAGTGTATCGGGTCCTAGCGGGAGGGGTAGCTCCTACAATGAGCAGTTCTTC.

The chain combines TRBV18 with TRBJ1-6; 10 bases align to TRBD1. Germline CDR1 KGHSH, CDR2 LQKENI. The J segment lost 7 bases and the V segment lost 6 bases, leaving 15 bases of the junction unmatched. The length of the CDR3 is 18 residues. The DNA of the CDR3 is TGTGCCAGCTCGCCCCCCCGACAGGGGGCAATCGAAAATTCACCCCTCCACTTT. Amino acid sequence: CASSPPRQGAIENSPLHF.

V is TRBV6-6 and J is TRBJ1-4, with a possible D match to TRBD1 (5 bases). Trimming shortened V by 2 bases and J by 8 bases, and 15 bases separated the two germline ends. This CDR3 has 15 amino acids. CDR1 MNHNY and CDR2 SVGAGI come from the germline V gene (reference sequence). The CDR3 reads CASSYLGGKGEKLFF. In DNA, the CDR3 is TGTGCCAGCAGTTACCTTGGGGGGAAAGGAGAAAAACTGTTTTTT.